A single sample is the source of the 27 T cell receptor beta chains below, sequenced in a study of high-grade serous ovarian cancer treatment subgroups. The assay was immunoSEQ multiplex PCR, and TCRdb's table has in-frame clones only and misses some. The repertoire consists of about 1,900 clones, with approximately 78% occurring once and the leading ten covering roughly 7.8%. Tumor samples were taken before definitive surgery or chemotherapy. Source material: tumor tissue. These receptors came from a human donor with high-grade serous ovarian cancer.

The chain has TRBV5-4 and TRBJ1-2; tentatively, D is TRBD1 (6 bases). Trimming took 3 bases from V and 7 from J, leaving 10 bases between them. The CDR3 spans 12 residues. Germline CDR1 is SGHNT and CDR2 is YYREEE (reference sequence). This CDR3 reads CASSYRVGGYTF. Written as DNA, the CDR3 is TGTGCCAGCAGCTACAGGGTTGGTGGCTACACCTTC.

J is TRBJ2-2 and V is TRBV29-1; 11 bases are shared with TRBD2. CDR3 length equals 16 residues. The trim removed 0 bases at V and 5 bases at J, leaving 5 bases unmatched. Germline-derived CDR1 and CDR2 are SQVTM and ANQGSEA. CDR3 nucleotides: TGCAGCGTTGAAGAATTAGCGGGAGGGGGAACCGGGGAGCTGTTTTTT. Translated, it gives CSVEELAGGGTGELFF.

This chain links TRBV9 with TRBJ2-7; 8 bases are a match to TRBD1. The CDR3 is made up of 14 amino acids. Germline values: CDR1 SGDLS, CDR2 YYNGEE. V lost 4 bases to trimming and J lost 5 bases; unmatched junction nucleotides: 8. The CDR3 spells CASSTSTGAHEQYF. The CDR3 DNA is TGTGCCAGCAGCACGTCGACAGGGGCCCACGAGCAGTACTTC.

The chain couples TRBV4-3 to TRBJ2-2; D is undetermined. The length of the CDR3 is 14 residues. Trimming shortened V by 0 bases and J by 2 bases, and 4 bases separated the two germline ends. The germline V gene encodes CDR1 LGHNA and CDR2 YSLEER. The DNA of the CDR3 is TGCGCCAGCAGCCAAGATTCAAACACCGGGGAGCTGTTTTTT. Its protein product is CASSQDSNTGELFF.

This rearrangement joins TRBV7-3 to TRBJ2-7; 7 bases map to TRBD2. V lost 3 bases to trimming and J lost 4 bases; unmatched junction nucleotides: 9. This CDR3 region has 15 residues. The germline CDR1 and CDR2 sequences are SGHTA and FQGTGA. For the CDR3, the DNA is TGTGCCAGCAGCTTCGGCGCGGGAGAGACTTACGAGCAGTACTTC. Translating gives CASSFGAGETYEQYF. Drawing the rest from reference TRBV7-3 and TRBJ2-7, the complete variable domain is GAGVSQTPSNKVTEKGKYVELRCDPISGHTALYWYRQSLGQGPEFLIYFQGTGAADDSGLPNDRFFAVRPEGSVSTLKIQRTERGDSAVYLCASSFGAGETYEQYFGPGTRLTVT.

The V gene is TRBV28, the J gene TRBJ1-5; D is perhaps TRBD1 (5 bases). This CDR3 contains 14 residues. The germline V and J ends were trimmed by 4 bases and 0 bases, with 7 bases remaining between them. The V gene's germline CDR1 is MDHEN and CDR2 SYDVKM. DNA for the CDR3: TGTGCCAGCAGTTCGGGGCATAGCAATCAGCCCCAGCATTTT. Translating gives CASSSGHSNQPQHF.

The V and J genes are TRBV6-1 and TRBJ2-3; 9 bases agree with TRBD2. CDR1 MNHNS and CDR2 SASEGT come from the germline V gene. This CDR3 is built from 15 residues. With 4 bases clipped from V and 0 bases from J, the junction kept 2 bases outside the gene matches. In DNA, the CDR3 is TGTGCCAGCAGTGCACTAGCGGGTAGCACAGATACGCAGTATTTT. As protein: CASSALAGSTDTQYF.

The rearrangement uses TRBV19 and TRBJ2-1, with D unresolved. The CDR3 spans 14 residues. Germline V gene data show CDR1 as LNHDA and CDR2 as SQIVND (reference sequence). Trimming removed 5 bases at V and 6 bases at J, with 14 bases between. CDR3 nucleotide sequence: TGTGCCAGTAGTTGGGTTGGGCGGAGCAATGAGCAGTTCTTC. Encoded protein: CASSWVGRSNEQFF.

The chain recombines TRBV27 with TRBJ1-5; D call uncertain. CDR1 is MNHEY, CDR2 SMNVEV, per germline (reference sequence). CDR3 length equals 15 residues. The V and J ends lost 1 base and 6 bases respectively, with 13 bases between them. The CDR3 DNA is TGTGCCAGCAGTTTATATCCCCGGGGTGGTCAGCCCCAGCATTTT. Protein: CASSLYPRGGQPQHF.

The J gene is TRBJ1-4, the V gene TRBV5-6; D might be TRBD1 (5 bases). V dropped 4 bases and J dropped 3 bases, with 10 bases sitting between them. This CDR3 region has 14 residues. Per the germline V gene, CDR1 is SGHDT and CDR2 is YYEEEE. CDR3 sequence reads: CASSLGVANEKLFF. CDR3 nucleotides: TGTGCCAGCAGCCTGGGGGTTGCTAATGAAAAACTGTTTTTT.

The chain combines TRBV15 with TRBJ1-5; D perhaps matches TRBD1 (5 bases). Germline assignment: CDR1 LNHNV and CDR2 YYDKDF (reference sequence). Trimming shortened V by 0 bases and J by 7 bases, and 13 bases separated the two germline ends. The CDR3 contains 15 residues. Here the CDR3 reads CATSRDWGREQPQHF. For the CDR3, the DNA is TGTGCCACCAGCAGAGATTGGGGGAGGGAGCAGCCCCAGCATTTT.

This chain joins TRBV7-2 and TRBJ2-7; 14 bases map to TRBD2. Trimming cost V 5 bases and J 0 bases; bases outside gene matches: 6. The CDR3 runs to 17 residues. Per germline, CDR1 SGHTA and CDR2 FQGNSA. The CDR3 nucleotides are TGTGCCAGCAGCCCCAGGACTAGCGGGAGGTCCTCCTACGAGCAGTACTTC. Translating it yields CASSPRTSGRSSYEQYF. Full variable domain (outside the CDR3, taken from reference TRBV7-2 and TRBJ2-7): GAGVSQSPSNKVTEKGKDVELRCDPISGHTALYWYRQSLGQGLEFLIYFQGNSAPDKSGLPSDRFSAERTGGSVSTLTIQRTQQEDSAVYLCASSPRTSGRSSYEQYFGPGTRLTVT.

A single count supports this clone. The V call is TRBV4-2, the J call TRBJ1-2; the D gene is possibly TRBD1 (5 bases). This CDR3 is built from 15 residues. Germline-derived CDR1 and CDR2 are LGHNA and YNFKEQ. Trimming cost V 6 bases and J 3 bases, with 17 bases left between them. CDR3 bases: TGTGCCAGCAGTCAGAACCAGGGACGGGACTATGGCTACACCTTC. The encoded protein is CASSQNQGRDYGYTF.

This sequence joins TRBV27 and TRBJ1-2; D is perhaps TRBD1 (5 bases). The CDR3 has 13 residues. V lost 0 bases and J 7 bases, leaving 9 bases between the germline ends. The germline gives CDR1 MNHEY, CDR2 SMNVEV (reference sequence). In nucleotides, the CDR3 is TGTGCCAGCAGTTTATCAGGGGTTAGTGGCTACACCTTC. It translates to CASSLSGVSGYTF.

This chain joins TRBV18 and TRBJ1-2; TRBD1 aligns across 10 bases. The J segment lost 0 bases and the V segment lost 4 bases, leaving 5 bases of the junction unmatched. Germline lookup yields CDR1 KGHSH and CDR2 LQKENI. This CDR3 is built from 16 residues. CDR3 sequence (DNA): TGTGCCAGCTCACGGGGACAGGGGACGTCTAACTATGGCTACACCTTC. It specifies CASSRGQGTSNYGYTF. The complete variable domain, with remaining parts taken from reference TRBV18 and TRBJ1-2, reads NAGVMQNPRHLVRRRGQEARLRCSPMKGHSHVYWYRQLPEEGLKFMVYLQKENIIDESGMPKERFSAEFPKEGPSILRIQQVVRGDSAAYFCASSRGQGTSNYGYTFGSGTRLTVV.

The genes are TRBV5-3 and TRBJ2-3; no clear D. TRBV5-3 is an ORF, with its function uncertain. The CDR3 runs to 13 residues. Trimming removed 8 bases from V and 2 bases from J, with 12 bases in between. The CDR3 protein is CASSPRYTDTQYF. The CDR3 nucleotides read TGTGCCAGCAGCCCACGGTACACAGATACGCAGTATTTT.

This sequence joins TRBV5-1 and TRBJ2-5, with 7 bases fitting TRBD1. CDR1 and CDR2 from the germline V gene are SGHRS and YFSETQ. The CDR3 sequence is 15 residues long. J gave up 4 bases and V 3 bases, and 9 bases lay outside the gene matches. The CDR3 loop reads CASSSGYRGAETQYF. In DNA form, the CDR3 reads TGCGCCAGCAGCTCAGGTTACAGGGGAGCAGAGACCCAGTACTTC.

V usage is TRBV19 and J usage is TRBJ2-3; possible D gene TRBD2, 6 bases. The CDR3 spans 15 residues. Trimming took 4 bases from V and 1 from J, leaving 12 bases between them. Germline V CDR1 and CDR2: LNHDA, SQIVND (reference sequence). The CDR3 spells CASSREDIRTDTQYF. The CDR3 DNA sequence: TGTGCCAGTAGTAGGGAGGACATACGCACAGATACGCAGTATTTT.

This chain joins TRBV7-2 and TRBJ1-1; maybe TRBD1 (5 bases). The CDR3 has 16 residues. V lost 3 bases and J lost 1, with 15 bases in between. Germline V gives CDR1 SGHTA, CDR2 FQGNSA. The DNA for the CDR3 is TGTGCCAGCAGCTTCTACTCTGGCAGGGAGAACACTGAAGCTTTCTTT. Amino acid sequence: CASSFYSGRENTEAFF.

This sequence joins TRBV5-1 and TRBJ2-7; TRBD2 aligns across 14 bases. Per germline, CDR1 SGHRS and CDR2 YFSETQ. V shed 0 bases and J 2 bases; nucleotides not matched to a gene: 4. The CDR3 runs to 17 residues. CDR3 region: CASSLVGTSGSTYEQYF. The CDR3 DNA reads as TGCGCCAGCAGCTTGGTAGGGACTAGCGGGAGCACCTACGAGCAGTACTTC.

The genes are TRBV7-6 and TRBJ2-7; maybe TRBD1 (6 bases). V lost 6 bases to trimming and J lost 3 bases, with 12 bases between them. From germline, CDR1 is SGHVS and CDR2 FNYEAQ. This CDR3 is built from 13 residues. This CDR3 reads CASRPGQSYEQYF. The CDR3 nucleotides read TGTGCCAGCAGACCCGGACAGAGCTACGAGCAGTACTTC.

The rearrangement uses TRBV6-5 and TRBJ1-1; a weak D match, TRBD1 (6 bases). The germline V and J ends were trimmed by 6 bases and 0 bases, with 11 bases remaining between them. Germline CDR1 and CDR2: MNHEY and SVGAGI. CDR3 length equals 14 residues. The CDR3 spells CASRKQGMNTEAFF. The CDR3 bases are TGTGCCAGCAGGAAACAGGGTATGAACACTGAAGCTTTCTTT.

The V call is TRBV5-1, the J call TRBJ2-7, with D hard to call. Germline values: CDR1 SGHRS, CDR2 YFSETQ. CDR3 length equals 13 residues. V was trimmed by 1 base and J by 2 bases, leaving 7 bases between them. The CDR3, as DNA: TGCGCCAGCAGCTTGAACCCAACCTACGAGCAGTACTTC. Its protein is CASSLNPTYEQYF. Full variable domain (rest looked up from reference TRBV5-1 and TRBJ2-7): KAGVTQTPRYLIKTRGQQVTLSCSPISGHRSVSWYQQTPGQGLQFLFEYFSETQRNKGNFPGRFSGRQFSNSRSEMNVSTLELGDSALYLCASSLNPTYEQYFGPGTRLTVT.

The V gene is TRBV28, the J gene TRBJ1-6; weak D call: TRBD1 (6 bases). Germline V gives CDR1 MDHEN, CDR2 SYDVKM. The CDR3 runs 15 residues. Trimming shortened V by 6 bases and J by 5 bases, and 14 bases separated the two germline ends. The CDR3 DNA reads TGTGCCAGCAGATTCAACAGGGCCGATAATTCACCCCTCCACTTT. Translating gives CASRFNRADNSPLHF. The full variable domain, rest sourced from reference TRBV28 and TRBJ1-6, is DVKVTQSSRYLVKRTGEKVFLECVQDMDHENMFWYRQDPGLGLRLIYFSYDVKMKEKGDIPEGYSVSREKKERFSLILESASTNQTSMYLCASRFNRADNSPLHFGNGTRLTVT.

V is TRBV7-9 and J is TRBJ2-1, with D hard to call. V lost 5 bases, J lost 1 base, and 15 bases lay in between. Germline CDR1 reads SEHNR; CDR2 reads FQNEAQ (reference sequence). There are 16 residues in the CDR3. The CDR3 loop is CASSPTARLSYNEQFF. The CDR3 region has the DNA TGTGCCAGCAGCCCCACGGCTAGGTTGTCCTACAATGAGCAGTTCTTC.

The V gene is TRBV9, the J gene TRBJ2-2, with D uncertain. The CDR3 length is 17 residues. Germline lookup yields CDR1 SGDLS and CDR2 YYNGEE. The ends were cut back, 0 bases at V and 5 bases at J, with 17 bases in the middle. This chain's CDR3 is CASSVGRTALGTGELFF. DNA for the CDR3: TGTGCCAGCAGCGTAGGGCGGACGGCCTTGGGAACCGGGGAGCTGTTTTTT. Full variable domain (remainder filled in from reference TRBV9 and TRBJ2-2): DSGVTQTPKHLITATGQRVTLRCSPRSGDLSVYWYQQSLDQGLQFLIQYYNGEERAKGNILERFSAQQFPDLHSELNLSSLELGDSALYFCASSVGRTALGTGELFFGEGSRLTVL.

The chain combines TRBV11-1 with TRBJ1-3; D remains ambiguous. Germline CDR1 and CDR2: SGHAT and FQDESV (reference sequence). V lost 1 base and J 3 bases, leaving 1 base between the germline ends. The CDR3 has 12 residues. CDR3 bases: TGTGCCAGCAGCTTAGATGGAAACACCATATATTTT. Translation gives CASSLDGNTIYF. Using reference TRBV11-1 and TRBJ1-3 for the parts outside the CDR3, the full variable domain is EAEVAQSPRYKITEKSQAVAFWCDPISGHATLYWYRQILGQGPELLVQFQDESVVDDSQLPKDRFSAERLKGVDSTLKIQPAELGDSAMYLCASSLDGNTIYFGEGSWLTVV.